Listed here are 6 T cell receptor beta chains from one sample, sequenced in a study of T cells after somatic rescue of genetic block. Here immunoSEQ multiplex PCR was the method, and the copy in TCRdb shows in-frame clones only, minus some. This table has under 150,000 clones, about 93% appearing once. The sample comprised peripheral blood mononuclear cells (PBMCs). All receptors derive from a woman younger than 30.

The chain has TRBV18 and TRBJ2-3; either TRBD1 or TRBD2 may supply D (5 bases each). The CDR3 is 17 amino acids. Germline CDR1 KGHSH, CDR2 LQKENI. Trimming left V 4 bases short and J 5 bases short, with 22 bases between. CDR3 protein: CASSRGSGSPGGDTQYF. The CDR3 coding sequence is TGTGCCAGCTCACGTGGCAGCGGTAGCCCTGGGGGAGATACGCAGTATTTT. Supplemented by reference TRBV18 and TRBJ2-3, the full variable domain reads NAGVMQNPRHLVRRRGQEARLRCSPMKGHSHVYWYRQLPEEGLKFMVYLQKENIIDESGMPKERFSAEFPKEGPSILRIQQVVRGDSAAYFCASSRGSGSPGGDTQYFGPGTRLTVL.

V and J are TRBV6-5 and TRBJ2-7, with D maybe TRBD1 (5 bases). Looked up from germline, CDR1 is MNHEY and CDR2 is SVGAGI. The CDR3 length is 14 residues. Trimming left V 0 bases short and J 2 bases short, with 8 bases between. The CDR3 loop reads CASSYSQGPYEQYF. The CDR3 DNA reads TGTGCCAGCAGTTACTCCCAGGGCCCCTACGAGCAGTACTTC.

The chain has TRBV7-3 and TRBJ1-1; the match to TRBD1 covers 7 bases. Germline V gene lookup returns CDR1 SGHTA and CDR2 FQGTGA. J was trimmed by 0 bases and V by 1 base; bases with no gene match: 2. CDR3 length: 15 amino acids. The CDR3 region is CASSLIGGMNTEAFF. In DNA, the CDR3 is TGTGCCAGCAGCTTAATAGGGGGCATGAACACTGAAGCTTTCTTT.

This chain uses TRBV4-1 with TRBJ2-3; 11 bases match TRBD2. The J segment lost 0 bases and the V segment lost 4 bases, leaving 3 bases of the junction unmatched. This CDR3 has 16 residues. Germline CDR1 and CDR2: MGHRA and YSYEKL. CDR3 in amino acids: CASSLLAGGSTDTQYF. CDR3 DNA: TGCGCCAGCAGCCTTCTAGCGGGGGGCAGCACAGATACGCAGTATTTT.

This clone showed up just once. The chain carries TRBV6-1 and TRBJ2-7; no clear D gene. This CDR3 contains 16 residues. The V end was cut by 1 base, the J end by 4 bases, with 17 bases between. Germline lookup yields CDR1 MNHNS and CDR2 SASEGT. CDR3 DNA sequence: TGTGCCAGCAGTGAAGTGTTGGCAGTTATTAGTTACGAGCAGTACTTC. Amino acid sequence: CASSEVLAVISYEQYF.

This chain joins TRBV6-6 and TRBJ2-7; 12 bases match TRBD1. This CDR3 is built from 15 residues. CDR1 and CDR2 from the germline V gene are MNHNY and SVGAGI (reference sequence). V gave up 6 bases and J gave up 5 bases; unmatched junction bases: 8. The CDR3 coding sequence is TGTGCCAGCAGAAGCCGGGACAGGGGGCGCGACGAGCAGTACTTC. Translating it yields CASRSRDRGRDEQYF.